Many counts were recorded for the clone carrying this TCR beta chain. Antigen: not known. Uncontrolled infection, other autoimmune disease, pregnancy and lactation each barred patients from inclusion. This sample is part of a study of T cells in Graves' hyperthyroidism and ophthalmopathy. Study-wide findings and caveats: From stable hyperthyroidism, ophthalmopathy was set apart by a 13 V-J model. The majority of expanded thyroid clonotypes above 0.001 also appeared in blood. Model output signaled ophthalmopathy a median approximately six months ahead of onset.

This CDR3 region has 17 residues. Germline CDR1 is SGHDN and CDR2 is FVKESK. Between the trimmed V and J ends, which lost 0 bases and 3 bases, there was a span of 15 bases. RNA transcripts provided the source from which TCR beta CDR3 regions were amplified. In the first-round RT-PCR of the TCR CDR3, the HTBI primer set was used. In TCRdb, the multiplex PCR reads were re-called with MiXCR into one record per CDR3 protein. The data show about 350,000 distinct CDR3 sequences, with around 15% seen just once and approximately 20% held by the top ten. The chain couples TRBV14 to TRBJ2-1; weak D call: TRBD2 (6 bases). What was sequenced was blood. This sequence was found in a woman between 55 and 75 years old with Graves' ophthalmopathy. The CDR3, as DNA: TGTGCCAGCAGCCAAGAAATACCGGGAGAGTTCTACAATGAGCAGTTCTTC. This codes for CASSQEIPGEFYNEQFF.